This is a list of T cell receptor beta chains from one sample in a study of breast tumors, draining lymph nodes, adjacent tissues. TCRdb itself ran the multiplex PCR reads through MiXCR, one entry per CDR3 protein. The sample lists about 110,000 distinct CDR3 sequences; under 40% were seen once. The specimen was axillary lymph node tissue. Receptors were obtained from a female donor with breast cancer. Some clones in this sample may be carry-over from other donors' samples. Both conserved end residues are part of each CDR3. The D gene is left open where the match is weak. A clone size is listed for some rows: how often the clone was seen (once, few, many), or a class if it is expanded.

D	V	size	J	CDR3	DNA
TRBD1	TRBV28	many	TRBJ1-4	CASNAGGEKLFF	TGTGCCAGCAACGCAGGGGGGGAAAAACTGTTTTTT
NA	TRBV11-2	once	TRBJ1-2	CASSRRGSYGYTF	TGTGCCAGCAGTAGACGGGGGAGCTATGGCTACACCTTC
TRBD2	TRBV6-1	NA	TRBJ2-2	CASSDLADLKPNTGELFF	TGTGCCAGCAGTGATCTAGCGGATCTGAAACCGAACACCGGGGAGCTGTTTTTT
NA	TRBV7-2	NA	TRBJ1-3	CASSLATGGNTIYF	TGTGCCAGCAGCTTGGCCACTGGGGGAAACACCATATATTTT
NA	TRBV5-8	NA	TRBJ1-1	CASQGGGTEAFF	TGTGCCAGCCAAGGCGGGGGCACTGAAGCTTTCTTT
NA	TRBV27	NA	TRBJ1-1	CASSLSAPGPLLEAFF	TGTGCCAGCAGTTTATCGGCCCCTGGACCGCTACTTGAAGCTTTCTTT
NA	TRBV20-1	many	TRBJ1-1	CSARHVHRGEAFF	TGCAGTGCTAGACACGTTCATCGGGGCGAAGCTTTCTTT
NA	TRBV4-1	many	TRBJ2-1	CASSQDWSALNNEQFF	TGCGCCAGCAGCCAAGATTGGAGCGCCCTGAACAATGAGCAGTTCTTC
TRBD1	TRBV12-3/TRBV12-4	NA	TRBJ2-2	CASISPGQGAVGTGELFF	TGTGCCAGCATCAGCCCGGGACAGGGGGCCGTGGGGACCGGGGAGCTGTTTTTT
NA	TRBV6-1	many	TRBJ2-7	CASRTMPGQTYEQYF	TGTGCCAGCAGGACTATGCCTGGGCAAACCTACGAGCAGTACTTC
NA	TRBV3-1	many	TRBJ2-7	CASSRASEAPEQYF	TGTGCCAGCAGCCGGGCTAGCGAAGCCCCCGAGCAGTACTTC
NA	TRBV5-5	many	TRBJ1-5	CASSLFDGTNQPQHF	TGTGCCAGCAGCTTGTTTGACGGTACGAATCAGCCCCAGCATTTT
NA	TRBV20-1	NA	TRBJ2-5	CSARDGALRAETQYF	TGCAGTGCTAGGGACGGAGCATTACGAGCAGAGACCCAGTACTTC
NA	TRBV7-6	NA	TRBJ1-1	CASSLEVGVNTEAFF	TGTGCCAGCAGCTTAGAAGTTGGTGTGAACACTGAAGCTTTCTTT
NA	TRBV12-3/TRBV12-4	many	TRBJ1-5	CASSFWQGWDNQPQHF	TGTGCCAGCAGTTTTTGGCAGGGGTGGGACAATCAGCCCCAGCATTTT
NA	TRBV2	many	TRBJ2-7	CASSEVTYEQYF	TGTGCCAGCAGTGAAGTCACCTACGAGCAGTACTTC
TRBD1	TRBV29-1	once	TRBJ1-6	CSVEDRGGTGGYSPLHF	TGCAGCGTTGAAGATCGGGGAGGGACAGGGGGCTATTCACCCCTCCACTTT
NA	TRBV5-5	many	TRBJ2-1	CASSAIGESSYNEQFF	TGTGCCAGCAGCGCCATAGGTGAGAGCTCCTACAATGAGCAGTTCTTC
TRBD1	TRBV18	NA	TRBJ1-1	CASSSPGTGGRGTEAFF	TGTGCCAGCTCATCCCCCGGGACAGGGGGCAGGGGAACTGAAGCTTTCTTT
NA	TRBV19	NA	TRBJ1-6	CAGAGGDNSPLHF	TGTGCCGGTGCCGGGGGGGATAATTCACCCCTCCACTTT
TRBD1	TRBV20-1	many	TRBJ2-7	CSANPPGQGYEQYF	TGCAGTGCTAACCCTCCGGGACAGGGTTACGAGCAGTACTTC
TRBD1	TRBV4-1	NA	TRBJ1-2	CASSRDSTGERNGYTF	TGCGCCAGCAGCCGAGATAGCACAGGGGAGAGGAATGGCTACACCTTC
NA	TRBV28	NA	TRBJ2-7	CASSLPLDSLYEQYF	TGTGCCAGCAGTTTACCCCTAGACAGCCTCTACGAGCAGTACTTC
TRBD1	TRBV29-1	NA	TRBJ1-2	CSVDLRDSGSGNTF	TGCAGCGTTGATTTGCGGGACAGCGGATCTGGAAACACCTTT
NA	TRBV7-2	many	TRBJ2-3	CATQLGTSDTQYF	TGTGCCACCCAGCTCGGCACTTCAGATACGCAGTATTTT
NA	TRBV7-2	NA	TRBJ1-6	CASSLGRDNNSPLHF	TGTGCCAGCAGCTTAGGCAGGGACAATAATTCACCCCTCCACTTT
NA	TRBV9	NA	TRBJ2-7	CASSHTDIASYEQYF	TGTGCCAGCAGCCACACGGATATCGCGTCCTACGAGCAGTACTTC
TRBD1	TRBV2	NA	TRBJ2-2	CASRDRGPYTGELFF	TGTGCCAGCAGGGACAGGGGGCCTTACACCGGGGAGCTGTTTTTT
NA	TRBV27	NA	TRBJ2-1	CASSRASAGPGEQFF	TGTGCCAGCAGCCGAGCTAGCGCGGGGCCGGGTGAGCAGTTCTTC
NA	TRBV12-3/TRBV12-4	many	TRBJ2-3	CASRPRTRDTQYF	TGTGCCAGCAGACCCCGGACGAGGGATACGCAGTATTTT
NA	TRBV29-1	NA	TRBJ2-5	CSAGGPPRGTQYF	TGCAGCGCTGGGGGGCCCCCGAGGGGGACCCAGTACTTC
NA	TRBV5-6	many	TRBJ2-5	CASSLLETQYF	TGTGCCAGCAGCCTCCTGGAGACCCAGTACTTC
NA	TRBV5-1	NA	TRBJ2-3	CASRDADTQYF	TGCGCCAGCAGGGACGCAGATACGCAGTATTTT
TRBD1	TRBV2	NA	TRBJ1-1	CASKGQGPTNTEAFF	TGTGCCAGCAAGGGACAGGGCCCTACGAACACTGAAGCTTTCTTT
NA	TRBV30	many	TRBJ1-4	CAWSGDRNEKLFF	TGTGCCTGGAGTGGAGACAGGAATGAAAAACTGTTTTTT
NA	TRBV11-1	NA	TRBJ2-2	CASQGGGELFF	TGTGCCAGCCAAGGCGGCGGGGAGCTGTTTTTT
TRBD1	TRBV7-9	NA	TRBJ1-6	CASRNTGTGGVGGHSPLHF	TGTGCCAGCAGGAATACCGGGACAGGGGGCGTCGGCGGACACTCACCCCTCCACTTT
TRBD1	TRBV28	many	TRBJ1-2	CASSSQGAVGYTF	TGTGCCAGCAGCTCCCAGGGGGCAGTTGGCTACACCTTC
NA	TRBV6-5	many	TRBJ2-5	CASSYSGWEETQYF	TGTGCCAGCAGTTACTCTGGGTGGGAGGAGACCCAGTACTTC
TRBD2	TRBV6-2/TRBV6-3	NA	TRBJ2-5	CASSHLAGEFF	TGTGCCAGCAGTCACCTAGCGGGAGAGTTCTTC
NA	TRBV29-1	NA	TRBJ2-5	CSTGPGRETQYF	TGCAGCACCGGACCCGGACGAGAGACCCAGTACTTC
NA	TRBV9	many	TRBJ1-1	CASSVSLRDTEAFF	TGTGCCAGCAGCGTCTCGTTGAGAGACACTGAAGCTTTCTTT
NA	TRBV20-1	many	TRBJ2-7	CSASIDRYEQYF	TGCAGTGCTAGCATCGACCGTTACGAGCAGTACTTC
NA	TRBV7-6	many	TRBJ1-5	CASSFEQGGINSNQPQHF	TGTGCCAGCAGCTTCGAACAGGGAGGGATTAATAGCAATCAGCCCCAGCATTTT
NA	TRBV6-5	many	TRBJ1-3	CASSYSGHSGNTIYF	TGTGCCAGCAGTTACTCCGGCCACTCTGGAAACACCATATATTTT
NA	TRBV5-1	NA	TRBJ1-3	CASNSGNTIYF	TGCGCCAGCAATTCAGGGAACACCATATATTTT
NA	TRBV25-1	many	TRBJ1-2	CASSPRGKGFYGYTF	TGTGCCAGCAGCCCGAGGGGGAAGGGCTTCTATGGCTACACCTTC
TRBD1	TRBV20-1	many	TRBJ2-3	CSARDAARQGGTDTQYF	TGCAGTGCTAGAGATGCTGCACGACAGGGGGGCACAGATACGCAGTATTTT
TRBD2	TRBV20-1	NA	TRBJ2-1	CSASSQDQREYNEQFF	TGCAGTGCCAGCAGCCAAGACCAGCGGGAATACAATGAGCAGTTCTTC
TRBD1	TRBV15	NA	TRBJ1-6	CATSRSLTGESPLHF	TGTGCCACCAGCAGATCCTTGACAGGGGAATCACCCCTCCACTTT
TRBD1	TRBV4-3	many	TRBJ2-4	CASSQYDRDQGIQYF	TGCGCCAGCAGCCAATATGACAGGGATCAGGGCATTCAGTACTTC
TRBD1	TRBV9	NA	TRBJ2-2	CASSVGEGGTGELVF	TGTGCGAGCAGCGTAGGTGAAGGGGGCACCGGGGAGCTGGTTTTT